Listed here are 17 T cell receptor beta chains from one sample, sequenced in a study of spatial heterogeneity in lung cancer. Time point indicated: blood at routine non-recurrence follow-up after resection. Unsorted samples of tumor, nontumor lung or frozen PBMC had their whole RNA sequenced. TCRdb re-called the 5' RACE reads through MiXCR, storing one row per CDR3 protein. In the table there are about 120,000 distinct CDR3 sequences, 9.5% to 15% of which are singletons. The specimen was PBMCs, collected at follow-up. These TCRs come from a male donor with early-stage non-small cell lung cancer.

This clonotype was recorded many times. This sequence joins TRBV9 and TRBJ2-1; 15 nucleotides line up with TRBD2. V lost 3 bases to trimming and J lost 8 bases; unmatched junction nucleotides: 3. The CDR3 extends over 15 amino acids. Per the germline V gene, CDR1 is SGDLS and CDR2 is YYNGEE. CDR3 protein: CASSGTSGGAHEQFF. CDR3 bases: TGTGCCAGCAGCGGGACTAGCGGGGGGGCCCATGAGCAGTTCTTC.

At least ten counts were recorded for this clonotype. This sequence joins TRBV6-5 and TRBJ1-5, with 10 bases fitting TRBD1. Germline V gives CDR1 MNHEY, CDR2 SVGAGI. This CDR3 is 15 amino acids long. V lost 8 bases and J lost 4; bases outside the gene matches: 8. The CDR3 DNA follows: TGTGCCAGCGCCAACCGGGGACAGGGGAATCAGCCCCAGCATTTT. This encodes CASANRGQGNQPQHF.

At least ten counts were recorded for this clonotype. The rearrangement joins TRBV10-3 to TRBJ2-5; D is unclear. The CDR3 totals 13 residues. CDR1 is ENHRY, CDR2 SYGVKD, per germline. V was cut by 0 bases and J by 3 bases, with 5 bases left in between. The DNA for the CDR3 is TGTGCCATCAGTGAGTCGGGGAAAGAGACCCAGTACTTC. Translating it yields CAISESGKETQYF.

This clonotype was seen only a few times. The chain couples TRBV7-8 to TRBJ1-6; D is unclear. The CDR3 covers 14 residues. Trimming removed 3 bases at V and 7 bases at J, with 10 bases between. Looked up from germline, CDR1 is SGHVS and CDR2 is FQNEAQ. Here the CDR3 reads CASSLGGDNSPLHF. In DNA form, the CDR3 reads TGTGCCAGCAGCTTGGGCGGCGACAATTCACCCCTCCACTTT.

This clonotype was observed a few times. The chain recombines TRBV28 with TRBJ1-2; unclear D gene. The V end lost 4 bases, the J end lost 5 bases, and 14 bases lay between the germline ends. In germline, CDR1 is MDHEN, CDR2 SYDVKM. The CDR3 totals 14 residues. This CDR3 reads CASSSRSSKYGYTF. DNA for the CDR3: TGTGCCAGCAGTTCGAGGTCCAGCAAATATGGCTACACCTTC.

The rearrangement uses TRBV27 and TRBJ1-3; 9 positions match TRBD1. Trimming removed 6 bases from V and 3 bases from J; junction bases left unmatched: 6. The germline V gene has CDR1 MNHEY and CDR2 SMNVEV (reference sequence). The CDR3 has 15 amino acids. For the CDR3, the DNA is TGTGCCAGCAGGGGGACAGGGCAAAATGGAAACACCATATATTTT. This translates into CASRGTGQNGNTIYF.

The V gene is TRBV28, the J gene TRBJ1-2; D not certain. The germline V gene encodes CDR1 MDHEN and CDR2 SYDVKM. The V end was cut by 3 bases, the J end by 2 bases, with 7 bases between. The length of the CDR3 is 13 residues. The CDR3 reads CASSFHRNYGYTF. The DNA for the CDR3 is TGTGCCAGCAGTTTCCACAGAAACTATGGCTACACCTTC.

The CDR3 bases are TGTGCCAGCAGCCGGGGGGAAACCGGGGAGCTGTTTTTT. As protein: CASSRGETGELFF. The J gene is TRBJ2-2, the V gene TRBV7-3; TRBD2 agrees at 7 bases. Trimming cost V 5 bases and J 5 bases; bases outside gene matches: 2. This CDR3 contains 13 residues. The germline CDR1 and CDR2 sequences are SGHTA and FQGTGA.

This clonotype was seen only a few times. The chain uses TRBV18 and TRBJ1-2, with 7 positions matching TRBD1. Losses at the gene ends were 3 bases for V and 3 bases for J; bases not matched to a gene: 7. Germline V gene data show CDR1 as KGHSH and CDR2 as LQKENI. This CDR3 has 15 residues. As DNA, the CDR3 is TGTGCCAGCTCACCGTTTATCACAGGGGACTATGGCTACACCTTC. Encoded protein: CASSPFITGDYGYTF.

This clonotype was counted many times. The J gene is TRBJ1-6, the V gene TRBV5-1, with D maybe TRBD1 (5 bases). This CDR3 spans 14 amino acids. The V gene's germline CDR1 is SGHRS and CDR2 YFSETQ. V was trimmed by 6 bases and J by 7 bases, leaving 14 bases between them. CDR3 sequence: CASNSGTTNSPLHF. The CDR3 coding sequence is TGCGCCAGCAACTCCGGGACTACCAATTCACCCCTCCACTTT.

The chain carries TRBV20-1 and TRBJ2-3; D possibly matches TRBD1 or TRBD2 (5 bases each). From germline, CDR1 is DFQATT and CDR2 SNEGSKA (reference sequence). V lost 4 bases and J 0 bases, leaving 11 bases between the germline ends. The CDR3 extends over 14 amino acids. In DNA form, the CDR3 reads TGCAGTGCTAAAAAGGGGACGAGCACAGATACGCAGTATTTT. Translated: CSAKKGTSTDTQYF.

This clonotype was counted only a few times. This chain joins TRBV27 and TRBJ1-2; the match to TRBD1 covers 9 bases. Per the germline V gene, CDR1 is MNHEY and CDR2 is SMNVEV (reference sequence). V gave up 7 bases and J gave up 4 bases; unmatched junction bases: 7. The CDR3 runs 14 residues. The CDR3 here is CASTRGQGGYGYTF. The CDR3 DNA reads TGTGCCAGCACCAGGGGACAGGGTGGCTATGGCTACACCTTC.

This clonotype turned up a few times. This chain connects TRBV5-6 to TRBJ1-6; the match to TRBD1 covers 8 bases. The CDR3 runs to 17 residues. J was trimmed by 0 bases and V by 4 bases; bases with no gene match: 6. In germline, CDR1 is SGHDT, CDR2 YYEEEE. The CDR3 DNA reads as TGTGCCAGCAGCACTAGGACAGGGAGCTCCTATAATTCACCCCTCCACTTT. This gives the protein CASSTRTGSSYNSPLHF.

This clonotype was seen at least ten times. The V and J genes are TRBV7-2 and TRBJ2-5, with 8 bases that match TRBD2. V shed 2 bases and J 0 bases; nucleotides not matched to a gene: 2. CDR1 and CDR2 from the germline V gene are SGHTA and FQGNSA. CDR3 length equals 15 residues. For the CDR3, the DNA is TGTGCCAGCAGCTTATGGCGGGGGGACCAAGAGACCCAGTACTTC. Translating it yields CASSLWRGDQETQYF. Filled out from reference TRBV7-2 and TRBJ2-5, the complete variable domain reads GAGVSQSPSNKVTEKGKDVELRCDPISGHTALYWYRQSLGQGLEFLIYFQGNSAPDKSGLPSDRFSAERTGGSVSTLTIQRTQQEDSAVYLCASSLWRGDQETQYFGPGTRLLVL.

The rearrangement links TRBV6-5 to TRBJ2-1, with 7 bases fitting TRBD1. Germline V CDR1 and CDR2: MNHEY, SVGAGI. After removal of 6 bases from V and 0 bases from J, the junction contained 8 bases not matched to a gene. The CDR3 covers 16 residues. The CDR3 sequence is CASSQGQKSSYNEQFF. In nucleotides, the CDR3 is TGTGCCAGCAGCCAGGGACAGAAGAGCTCCTACAATGAGCAGTTCTTC.

This clonotype has only a few counts. The CDR3 nucleotides read TGCAGTGTCTGGACAGGGGAAGAATCACCCCTCCACTTT. The encoded protein is CSVWTGEESPLHF. J is TRBJ1-6 and V is TRBV20-1, with TRBD1 matching 9 bases. The junction had 8 bases not matched to a gene; V was cut back by 7 bases and J by 10 bases. Germline CDR1 and CDR2: DFQATT and SNEGSKA (reference sequence). The CDR3 totals 13 residues.

The CDR3 protein is CASSLDGTFQPQHF. The DNA for the CDR3 is TGTGCCAGCAGCTTGGACGGGACATTTCAGCCCCAGCATTTT. This chain joins TRBV5-8 and TRBJ1-5; TRBD1 is a possible D gene (6 bases). This CDR3 comprises 14 residues. Trimming left V 0 bases short and J 6 bases short, with 10 bases between. Looked up from germline, CDR1 is SGHTS and CDR2 is YDEGEE.